Sequencing of this T cell receptor beta chain was carried out in a study of T-cell reconstitution after alpha-beta-depleted transplantation in children. Study-level points and caveats: Several hundred graft clones that had expanded were reportedly the source of alpha-beta T cells about two months after transplant.

Notes on this clonotype: The antigen is unknown. An end of the junction differs from the germline gene, which may be a read error.

This CDR3 is built from 13 residues. Germline V CDR1 and CDR2: MNHEY, SMNVEV (reference sequence). The library targeted TCRbeta and was prepared with unique molecular identifiers. TCRdb re-analysed the PCR reads in MiXCR, keeping a single row per CDR3 protein. The table has fewer than 400,000 distinct CDR3 sequences, around 25% seen once; the top ten hold roughly 9.7%. The receptor comes from a male patient under 18 who had a stem cell transplant for acute lymphoblastic leukemia, so the T cells may come from the graft donor. The chain is built from TRBV27 and TRBJ1-5, with a weak D call TRBD1 (5 bases). This material consisted of PBMCs, mostly from graft donor cells, taken 180 days after TCRalphabeta/CD19-depleted stem cell transplant. CDR3: CASSFRVYQPRHF. The CDR3 DNA sequence: TGTGCCAGCAGTTTCAGGGTTTATCAGCCCCGGCATTTT.